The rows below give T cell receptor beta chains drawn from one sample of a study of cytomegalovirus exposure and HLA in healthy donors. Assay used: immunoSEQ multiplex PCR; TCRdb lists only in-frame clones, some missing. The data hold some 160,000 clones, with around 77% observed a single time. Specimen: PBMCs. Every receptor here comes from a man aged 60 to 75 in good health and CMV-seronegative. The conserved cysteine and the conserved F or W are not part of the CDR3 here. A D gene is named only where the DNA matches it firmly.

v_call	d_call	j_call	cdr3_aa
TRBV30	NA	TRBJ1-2	AWSTQGLRGSGYP
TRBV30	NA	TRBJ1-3	AWRKGTGDTIY
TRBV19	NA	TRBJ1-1	ASSSRRNTEAF
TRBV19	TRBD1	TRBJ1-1	ASSIPRQGARTEAF
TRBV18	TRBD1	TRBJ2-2	ASSPYPPGTGNTGELF
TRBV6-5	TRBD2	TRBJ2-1	ASRTGTSGKYEQF
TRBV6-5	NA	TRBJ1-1	ASSFRFTNTEAF
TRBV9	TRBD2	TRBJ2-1	ASSARALAGYNEQF
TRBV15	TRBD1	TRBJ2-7	ATGTATYEQY
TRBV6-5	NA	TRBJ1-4	ASSYSDGNEKLF
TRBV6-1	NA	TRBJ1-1	ASSDRDTEAF
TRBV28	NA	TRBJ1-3	ASWSSGNTIY
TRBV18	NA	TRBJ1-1	ASSPASTLGGPEAF
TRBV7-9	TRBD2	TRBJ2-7	ASSQGLARTYEQY
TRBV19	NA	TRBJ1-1	ASSIVGGAEAF
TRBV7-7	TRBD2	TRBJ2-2	ASSWGLAGTGELF
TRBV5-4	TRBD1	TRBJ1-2	ASSFGAADRGRIGYT